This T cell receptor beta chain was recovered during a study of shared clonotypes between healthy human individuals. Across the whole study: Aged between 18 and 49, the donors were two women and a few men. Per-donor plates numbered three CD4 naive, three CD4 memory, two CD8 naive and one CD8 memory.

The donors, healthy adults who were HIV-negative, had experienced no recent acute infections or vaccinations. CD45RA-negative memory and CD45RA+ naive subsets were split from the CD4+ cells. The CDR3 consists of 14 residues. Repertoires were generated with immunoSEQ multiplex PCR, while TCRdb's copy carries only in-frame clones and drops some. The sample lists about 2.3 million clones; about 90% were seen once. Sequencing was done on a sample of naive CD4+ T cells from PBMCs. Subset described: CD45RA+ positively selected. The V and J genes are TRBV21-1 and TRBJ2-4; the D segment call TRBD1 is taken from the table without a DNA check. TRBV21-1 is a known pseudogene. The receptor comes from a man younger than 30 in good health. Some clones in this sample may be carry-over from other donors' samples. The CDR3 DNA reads TGTGCCAGCGAGCACAGCCTAGCCAAAAACATTCAGTACTTC. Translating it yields CASEHSLAKNIQYF.